The present entry profiles one T cell receptor (beta chain) with its context. A clone one base away is much larger, so this may be a read error. These data are taken from a study of breast tumors, draining lymph nodes, adjacent tissues. TCRdb reprocessed the multiplex PCR reads with MiXCR, giving one entry per CDR3 protein. Among around 290,000 distinct CDR3 sequences listed, around 30% were seen once. The lymph nodes were axillary draining lymph nodes from breast cancer patients. In germline, CDR1 is SGHRS, CDR2 YFSETQ. This CDR3 spans 13 amino acids. The sample taken for sequencing was axillary lymph node tissue. The V gene is TRBV5-1, the J gene TRBJ1-5, with D perhaps matching TRBD1 (5 bases). This sequence originates from a female donor with breast cancer. Some clones in this sample may be carry-over from other donors' samples. CDR3 loop: CVSSREGDQPQHF. CDR3 coding DNA: TGCGTCAGCAGCAGGGAGGGCGATCAGCCCCAGCATTTT.